Presented here are 28 T cell receptor beta chains from one specimen sequenced in a study of Tregs in tolerant kidney transplant recipients. Profiled with immunoSEQ multiplex PCR; TCRdb holds only in-frame clones, not every one. Of 90,000 to 130,000 clones detected, around 90% appear once; the ten largest clones hold 0.34%. Material: CD4+ T cells from blood, obtained before the transplant. The receptors stem from a human donor who received a combined kidney and bone marrow transplant.

The J gene is TRBJ2-2, the V gene TRBV11-2; 7 bases fit TRBD1. V dropped 2 bases and J dropped 8; count of bases not matched to a gene: 8. The germline V gene encodes CDR1 SGHAT and CDR2 FQNNGV. The CDR3 has 15 residues. In DNA, the CDR3 is TGTGCCAGCAGCTTATCGACAGGGCCTGTAGGGGAGCTGTTTTTT. Protein product: CASSLSTGPVGELFF.

The chain recombines TRBV6-5 with TRBJ2-7, with D unresolved. This CDR3 is built from 11 residues. Germline V gene data show CDR1 as MNHEY and CDR2 as SVGAGI. V lost 8 bases, J lost 4 bases, and 9 bases lay in between. CDR3 loop: CASVAPYEQYF. CDR3 coding DNA: TGTGCCAGCGTAGCCCCTTACGAGCAGTACTTC.

CDR3 residues: CASSLTGANEKLFF. DNA for the CDR3: TGTGCCAGCAGCTTGACAGGGGCTAATGAAAAACTGTTTTTT. This sequence joins TRBV5-4 and TRBJ1-4, with TRBD1 identical over 7 bases. Trimming took 1 base from V and 3 from J; bases not matched to a gene: 0. This CDR3 has 14 amino acids. Germline V gives CDR1 SGHNT, CDR2 YYREEE (reference sequence).

The V call is TRBV28, the J call TRBJ2-7, with D unresolved. Germline V gene lookup returns CDR1 MDHEN and CDR2 SYDVKM. The CDR3 length is 12 residues. V was shortened by 10 bases and J by 2 bases, with 12 bases between the two germline ends. This CDR3 reads CATQDDPYEQYF. The DNA for the CDR3 is TGTGCCACCCAGGATGACCCCTACGAGCAGTACTTC.

This rearrangement joins TRBV15 to TRBJ2-7; 9 positions agree with TRBD1. The trim removed 6 bases at V and 3 bases at J, leaving 9 bases unmatched. The CDR3 spans 15 residues. CDR1 and CDR2 from the germline V gene are LNHNV and YYDKDF (reference sequence). The CDR3 spells CATSRSTGQGYEQYF. The CDR3 DNA reads as TGTGCCACCAGTCGCTCCACGGGACAGGGCTACGAGCAGTACTTC.

The V and J genes are TRBV28 and TRBJ2-6; D perhaps matches TRBD2 (6 bases). The length of the CDR3 is 16 residues. The germline V gene encodes CDR1 MDHEN and CDR2 SYDVKM. Trimming shortened V by 3 bases and J by 2 bases, and 11 bases separated the two germline ends. The CDR3 DNA reads TGTGCCAGCAGTTTCATCGGCGGGGCTGGGGCCAACGTCCTGACTTTC. Translated, it gives CASSFIGGAGANVLTF.

The chain couples TRBV11-2 to TRBJ2-7, with D possibly TRBD1 on 6 matching bases. The CDR3 extends over 15 amino acids. V was shortened by 5 bases and J by 0 bases, with 14 bases between the two germline ends. The V gene's germline CDR1 is SGHAT and CDR2 FQNNGV. For the CDR3, the DNA is TGTGCCAGCAGCACGGCCGGACAGAGCTCCTACGAGCAGTACTTC. Translating gives CASSTAGQSSYEQYF. Supplemented by reference TRBV11-2 and TRBJ2-7, the full variable domain reads EAGVAQSPRYKIIEKRQSVAFWCNPISGHATLYWYQQILGQGPKLLIQFQNNGVVDDSQLPKDRFSAERLKGVDSTLKIQPAKLEDSAVYLCASSTAGQSSYEQYFGPGTRLTVT.

The chain combines TRBV7-2 with TRBJ2-1; 9 bases align to TRBD1. Germline CDR1 is SGHTA and CDR2 is FQGNSA. The V segment lost 3 bases and the J segment 9 bases; nucleotides outside the gene matches: 9. The CDR3 is made up of 15 amino acids. CDR3 residues: CASSFWGQGRGEQFF. The CDR3, as DNA: TGTGCCAGCAGCTTTTGGGGACAGGGCCGCGGTGAGCAGTTCTTC.

V is TRBV11-2 and J is TRBJ1-1; TRBD1 agrees at 8 bases. The CDR3 covers 13 residues. V was pared by 1 base and J by 5 bases, with 0 bases of the junction left unmatched. CDR1 and CDR2 from the germline V gene are SGHAT and FQNNGV. Here the CDR3 DNA reads TGTGCCAGCAGCTTAGGACAGGGGACTGAAGCTTTCTTT. Encoded protein: CASSLGQGTEAFF.

The J gene is TRBJ1-2, the V gene TRBV4-2, with D perhaps TRBD1 (6 bases). This CDR3 spans 15 amino acids. Germline-derived CDR1 and CDR2 are LGHNA and YNFKEQ. V shed 2 bases and J shed 4 bases, with 14 bases lying between them. The CDR3 bases are TGTGCCAGCAGCCAAACAGGGTCGTCCCTCTATGGCTACACCTTC. It yields the protein CASSQTGSSLYGYTF.

The CDR3 region is CASRLDSSNQPQHF. CDR3 DNA: TGTGCCAGCAGGCTTGACAGCAGCAATCAGCCCCAGCATTTT. The genes are TRBV6-1 and TRBJ1-5, with D maybe TRBD1 (5 bases). Per germline, CDR1 MNHNS and CDR2 SASEGT. This CDR3 spans 14 amino acids. V shed 6 bases and J shed 1 base, with 10 bases lying between them.

The rearrangement links TRBV10-3 to TRBJ1-2; D may be TRBD1 (6 bases). The V end lost 0 bases, the J end lost 3 bases, and 14 bases lay between the germline ends. CDR3 length: 16 residues. Per the germline V gene, CDR1 is ENHRY and CDR2 is SYGVKD. The CDR3 DNA reads as TGTGCCATCAGTGAGTCAGGGACAATCTTGGACTATGGCTACACCTTC. Protein product: CAISESGTILDYGYTF.

This clone was seen just once. The chain links TRBV11-3 to TRBJ2-5; tentative D call: TRBD2 (5 bases). Germline CDR1 and CDR2: SGHNT and YENEEA. V was trimmed by 5 bases and J by 0 bases, leaving 7 bases between them. The CDR3 totals 13 residues. CDR3 DNA sequence: TGTGCCAGCAGCACGGGGTACCAAGAGACCCAGTACTTC. Amino acids: CASSTGYQETQYF.

The chain has TRBV6-5 and TRBJ2-7, with 12 bases aligning to TRBD2. Losses at the gene ends were 0 bases for V and 7 bases for J; bases not matched to a gene: 7. Germline assignment: CDR1 MNHEY and CDR2 SVGAGI. This CDR3 is 16 amino acids long. The CDR3 coding sequence is TGTGCCAGCAGTTACTCTCCTAGCGGGGGGGTTAATGAGCAGTACTTC. It specifies CASSYSPSGGVNEQYF.

The rearrangement joins TRBV6-6 to TRBJ1-1; D might be TRBD1 (5 bases). Germline-derived CDR1 and CDR2 are MNHNY and SVGAGI (reference sequence). With 7 bases removed from V and 3 bases from J, the gap between germline ends came to 15 bases. The CDR3 is 14 amino acids. CDR3 sequence (DNA): TGTGCCAGCATCACTCCAGGGCAGGACACTGAAGCTTTCTTT. Encoded protein: CASITPGQDTEAFF.

This rearrangement joins TRBV2 to TRBJ2-5; TRBD2 might be the D (6 bases). The CDR3 has 14 residues. CDR1 and CDR2 (germline): SNHLY, FYNNEI. The V end lost 10 bases, the J end lost 1 base, and 16 bases lay between the germline ends. Written as DNA, the CDR3 is TGTGCCATTCATCCGGGACTCCCCCAAGAGACCCAGTACTTC. This codes for CAIHPGLPQETQYF.

This clone has just one count. The CDR3 reads CAWNTGDITDTQYF. The CDR3 DNA follows: TGTGCCTGGAACACAGGGGATATCACAGATACGCAGTATTTT. This chain joins TRBV30 and TRBJ2-3; 7 bases align to TRBD1. CDR1 is GTSNPN, CDR2 SVGIG, per germline (reference sequence). CDR3 length equals 14 residues. V shed 4 bases and J 2 bases; nucleotides not matched to a gene: 6.

This chain joins TRBV19 and TRBJ1-5; 7 nucleotides line up with TRBD1. Germline loops: CDR1 LNHDA, CDR2 SQIVND (reference sequence). The CDR3 is 14 amino acids. J lost 4 bases, V lost 5 bases, and 5 bases had no gene match. CDR3 loop: CASSEGQINQPQHF. In nucleotides, the CDR3 is TGTGCCAGTAGTGAGGGACAGATAAATCAGCCCCAGCATTTT.

The chain has TRBV4-1 and TRBJ2-7; tentatively, D is TRBD1 (6 bases). V was pared by 0 bases and J by 10 bases, with 13 bases between. The CDR3 covers 13 residues. CDR1 MGHRA and CDR2 YSYEKL come from the germline V gene. The CDR3 bases are TGCGCCAGCAGCCAAGATGCACAGGGTCACCAGTACTTC. Its protein product is CASSQDAQGHQYF.

This chain links TRBV11-2 with TRBJ2-3; possibly TRBD2 for D (5 bases). From germline, CDR1 is SGHAT and CDR2 FQNNGV. V lost 0 bases and J 4 bases, leaving 11 bases between the germline ends. This CDR3 has 15 amino acids. In nucleotides, the CDR3 is TGTGCCAGCAGCTTAGAGAGGGCCCGAGCAGATACGCAGTATTTT. It is translated as CASSLERARADTQYF.

Only one count was recorded for this clone. The gene calls are TRBV18 and TRBJ1-5; possible D gene TRBD1, 6 bases. This CDR3 contains 14 residues. The ends were cut back, 6 bases at V and 0 bases at J, with 9 bases in the middle. Germline-derived CDR1 and CDR2 are KGHSH and LQKENI. CDR3 sequence: CASSGQNSNQPQHF. The CDR3, as DNA: TGTGCCAGCTCCGGACAGAATAGCAATCAGCCCCAGCATTTT.

The chain uses TRBV18 and TRBJ1-2; a possible D gene is TRBD1 (5 bases). CDR1 and CDR2 from the germline V gene are KGHSH and LQKENI. The CDR3 loop spans 15 amino acids. V shed 0 bases and J shed 5 bases, with 13 bases lying between them. The chain's CDR3 is CASSPPFRGDYGYTF. In DNA, the CDR3 is TGTGCCAGCTCACCACCATTCCGGGGGGATTATGGCTACACCTTC.

The table lists this clone with a few counts. The genes are TRBV4-1 and TRBJ2-7, with 8 bases fitting TRBD1. The CDR3 sequence is 16 residues long. The V gene end was trimmed by 0 bases and the J gene end by 2 bases; junction bases not matched to a gene: 6. CDR1 MGHRA and CDR2 YSYEKL come from the germline V gene. CDR3: CASSQDLTGGPYEQYF. CDR3 coding DNA: TGCGCCAGCAGCCAAGACCTAACAGGGGGACCCTACGAGCAGTACTTC.

The V gene is TRBV30, the J gene TRBJ2-5, with D possibly matching TRBD1 (5 bases). Looked up from germline, CDR1 is GTSNPN and CDR2 is SVGIG (reference sequence). Trimming stripped 3 bases from V and 5 bases from J, with 10 bases between. CDR3 length equals 12 residues. CDR3 nucleotides: TGTGCCTGGAGCGTCAGGGCCGAGACCCAGTACTTC. This gives the protein CAWSVRAETQYF.

The chain employs TRBV11-2 and TRBJ1-1, with D tentatively TRBD1 (5 bases). The V and J ends lost 5 bases and 5 bases respectively, with 15 bases between them. The CDR3 is made up of 14 amino acids. Germline-derived CDR1 and CDR2 are SGHAT and FQNNGV. In DNA form, the CDR3 reads TGTGCCAGCAGCCCCAACCTAGGGGTAACTGAAGCTTTCTTT. Amino acid sequence: CASSPNLGVTEAFF.

This clone was seen once. This chain joins TRBV6-1 and TRBJ1-2, with D uncertain. V lost 8 bases, J lost 2 bases, and 12 bases lay in between. The CDR3 consists of 13 residues. The V gene's germline CDR1 is MNHNS and CDR2 SASEGT. Here the CDR3 reads CASAQSANYGYTF. The CDR3 coding sequence is TGTGCCAGCGCGCAGTCAGCGAACTATGGCTACACCTTC.

The chain has TRBV5-1 and TRBJ2-4, with D perhaps matching TRBD1 (5 bases). V shed 0 bases and J shed 8 bases, with 12 bases lying between them. The germline CDR1 and CDR2 sequences are SGHRS and YFSETQ. CDR3 length: 14 residues. CDR3 loop: CASSLGGSWDIQYF. CDR3 sequence (DNA): TGCGCCAGCAGCTTGGGGGGCTCCTGGGACATTCAGTACTTC.

This chain connects TRBV19 to TRBJ1-1; perhaps TRBD1 as D (5 bases). Trimming left V 2 bases short and J 7 bases short, with 14 bases between. Germline-derived CDR1 and CDR2 are LNHDA and SQIVND (reference sequence). The CDR3 covers 14 residues. Here the CDR3 DNA reads TGTGCCAGTAGTATACTGGACGGCAGGGTTGAAGCTTTCTTT. This gives the protein CASSILDGRVEAFF.